The 16 T cell receptor beta chains reported below all come from one sample, sequenced in a study of blood T cell repertoires in COVID-19. Sequenced by immunoSEQ multiplex PCR; TCRdb stores in-frame clones only, minus some. Here the sample spans around 70,000 clones, roughly 88% being singletons. Sequencing was performed on peripheral blood. The receptors were gathered from a human donor in a cohort sampled during active COVID-19.

The V and J genes are TRBV6-2 or TRBV6-3 and TRBJ2-2; 10 bases are a match to TRBD2. After removal of 5 bases from V and 7 bases from J, the junction contained 10 bases not matched to a gene. Germline CDR1 and CDR2: MNHEY and SVGEGT. The CDR3 extends over 16 amino acids. Here the CDR3 DNA reads TGTGCCAGCAGTAAAACCGGGACTAGCGAAATCGGGGAGCTGTTTTTT. Protein sequence: CASSKTGTSEIGELFF.

V and J are TRBV11-2 and TRBJ2-5, with D possibly being TRBD2 (5 bases). Germline V gives CDR1 SGHAT, CDR2 FQNNGV. This CDR3 region has 13 residues. Trimming shortened V by 4 bases and J by 3 bases, and 9 bases separated the two germline ends. CDR3 DNA: TGTGCCAGCAGCTCGGGGTCCAAAGAGACCCAGTACTTC. This sequence encodes CASSSGSKETQYF.

This chain connects TRBV7-2 to TRBJ2-1; 10 bases line up with TRBD1. The V gene end was trimmed by 5 bases and the J gene end by 6 bases; junction bases not matched to a gene: 7. This CDR3 comprises 15 residues. From germline, CDR1 is SGHTA and CDR2 FQGNSA. CDR3 protein: CASSLGQGEVNEQFF. CDR3 coding DNA: TGTGCCAGCAGCCTCGGACAGGGGGAGGTCAATGAGCAGTTCTTC.

This rearrangement joins TRBV6-5 to TRBJ1-1, with 7 bases fitting TRBD1. Germline CDR1 and CDR2: MNHEY and SVGAGI. V was clipped by 5 bases and J by 11 bases; unmatched bases: 8. This CDR3 is built from 12 residues. CDR3 sequence (DNA): TGTGCCAGCAGTAGTAAGGGGGCACGGGCTTTCTTT. Its protein product is CASSSKGARAFF.

The chain joins TRBV6-6 to TRBJ1-1, with TRBD1 matching 7 bases. The ends lost 4 bases at V and 5 bases at J; junction bases unmatched: 4. CDR3 size: 13 residues. Germline CDR1 and CDR2: MNHNY and SVGAGI (reference sequence). Here the CDR3 DNA reads TGTGCCAGCAGTTTGCGACAGGGAACTGAAGCTTTCTTT. It encodes CASSLRQGTEAFF.

The chain has TRBV5-4 and TRBJ2-2; maybe TRBD1 (5 bases). The V gene lost 4 bases and the J gene lost 4 bases, with 14 bases spanning the gap. This CDR3 contains 15 residues. The V gene's germline CDR1 is SGHNT and CDR2 YYREEE (reference sequence). This CDR3 reads CASSPGHRGTGELFF. CDR3 nucleotide sequence: TGTGCCAGCAGCCCCGGACACCGTGGCACCGGGGAGCTGTTTTTT.

The J gene is TRBJ2-1, the V gene TRBV11-2, with a tentative D call TRBD1 (5 bases). Germline V lookup: CDR1 SGHAT, CDR2 FQNNGV. The CDR3 is made up of 14 amino acids. Trimming shortened V by 1 base and J by 6 bases, and 10 bases separated the two germline ends. The CDR3 DNA follows: TGTGCCAGCAGCTTAGGGGGTAGGGGCAATGAGCAGTTCTTC. This sequence encodes CASSLGGRGNEQFF.

Remarks on this clone: A read error is likely, as this CDR3 ends without the conserved phenylalanine or tryptophan. The DNA is left out, because the CDR3 cannot be placed on it with certainty; the CDR3 is given as TCRdb lists it. J is TRBJ1-2 and V is TRBV7-9; TRBD1, the table's D call, lacks a check against the DNA. The CDR3 sequence runs 11 residues, both termini included. The V gene's germline CDR1 is SEHNR and CDR2 FQNEAQ (reference sequence). This chain's CDR3 is CASSSGYGTAQ.

Only one count was recorded for this clone. The chain employs TRBV10-3 and TRBJ1-1; D is perhaps TRBD1 (6 bases). V lost 7 bases and J lost 1, with 13 bases in between. The germline gives CDR1 ENHRY, CDR2 SYGVKD. The CDR3 covers 14 residues. This CDR3 is CAITEDSENTEAFF. CDR3 bases: TGTGCCATCACCGAGGACAGCGAGAACACTGAAGCTTTCTTT.

This chain connects TRBV5-1 to TRBJ2-1; D may be TRBD2 (6 bases). V gave up 3 bases and J gave up 8 bases, with 15 bases separating them. The CDR3 covers 14 residues. Germline values: CDR1 SGHRS, CDR2 YFSETQ. The DNA for the CDR3 is TGCGCCAGCAGCTCAACTGAGCGGGCGGATGAGCAGTTCTTC. The encoded protein is CASSSTERADEQFF.

V usage is TRBV28 and J usage is TRBJ1-2; D possibly corresponds to TRBD1 (5 bases). Trimming removed 8 bases at V and 7 bases at J, with 14 bases between. The CDR3 loop spans 12 amino acids. The V gene's germline CDR1 is MDHEN and CDR2 SYDVKM. The DNA for the CDR3 is TGTGCCAGCGGACAAGTGTTGGGTGGCTACACCTTC. Encoded protein: CASGQVLGGYTF.

The chain recombines TRBV5-6 with TRBJ2-3; tentatively, D is TRBD1 (6 bases). V shed 3 bases and J shed 0 bases, with 14 bases lying between them. Germline V gene sequence: CDR1 SGHDT, CDR2 YYEEEE. The length of the CDR3 is 16 residues. Written as DNA, the CDR3 is TGTGCCAGCAGCTCGCCAGGGGATTCTAGCACAGATACGCAGTATTTT. It translates to CASSSPGDSSTDTQYF.

This chain links TRBV7-9 with TRBJ2-7; no reliable D call. Trimming stripped 1 base from V and 3 bases from J, with 13 bases between. CDR1 SEHNR and CDR2 FQNEAQ come from the germline V gene (reference sequence). The CDR3 consists of 15 residues. For the CDR3, the DNA is TGTGCCAGCAGCTTAGTCGGCCACGGAGTCTACGAGCAGTACTTC. Its translation is CASSLVGHGVYEQYF. Together with reference TRBV7-9 and TRBJ2-7, the CDR3 gives the full variable domain: DTGVSQNPRHKITKRGQNVTFRCDPISEHNRLYWYRQTLGQGPEFLTYFQNEAQLEKSRLLSDRFSAERPKGSFSTLEIQRTEQGDSAMYLCASSLVGHGVYEQYFGPGTRLTVT.

The chain links TRBV6-5 to TRBJ2-5; D is unresolved. The V gene's germline CDR1 is MNHEY and CDR2 SVGAGI. The V end lost 3 bases, the J end lost 5 bases, and 7 bases lay between the germline ends. The CDR3 extends over 12 amino acids. DNA of the CDR3: TGTGCCAGCAGTTATATGGGCGAGACCCAGTACTTC. Its translation: CASSYMGETQYF.

The chain is built from TRBV6-4 and TRBJ2-3; D is perhaps TRBD2 (7 bases). The CDR3 consists of 13 residues. Germline CDR1 MRHNA, CDR2 SNTAGT. V was pared by 6 bases and J by 3 bases, with 10 bases between. The CDR3 DNA follows: TGTGCCAGCAGGGGGGGGGCAACAGATACGCAGTATTTT. Translating gives CASRGGATDTQYF.

This clone was seen more than once but under ten times. The rearrangement links TRBV15 to TRBJ2-1; 8 bases align to TRBD2. CDR1 LNHNV and CDR2 YYDKDF come from the germline V gene (reference sequence). This CDR3 is 17 amino acids long. Trimming took 0 bases from V and 9 from J; bases not matched to a gene: 13. As DNA, the CDR3 is TGTGCCACCAGCAGAGATTGGGAAGCGGGAGAGACGGGTGAGCAGTTCTTC. Protein product: CATSRDWEAGETGEQFF.